These T cell receptor beta chains were read from a single sample in a study of T-cell reconstitution after alpha-beta-depleted transplantation in children. TCRdb reanalysed the PCR reads using MiXCR and keeps one entry per CDR3 protein. The sample yields about 980,000 distinct CDR3 sequences, roughly 29% seen once. Sequenced material: PBMCs, mostly from graft donor cells, taken 360 days after TCRalphabeta/CD19-depleted stem cell transplant. The receptor source for this set is a boy younger than two who had a stem cell transplant for SCID, so the T cells may come from the graft donor. The CDR3 runs from the conserved cysteine through the conserved F or W. A D gene is named only where the DNA matches it firmly. Clone sizes are given selectively: once, few, many, or a class where the clone is expanded.

abundance: .; v_gene: TRBV15; j_gene: TRBJ2-6; d_gene: .; CDR3aa: CATSPQGTPGANVLTF; CDR3nt: TGTGCCACCAGCCCTCAGGGAACCCCTGGGGCCAACGTCCTGACTTTC
abundance: .; v_gene: TRBV6-5; j_gene: TRBJ1-1; d_gene: .; CDR3aa: CASSSQGRLNTEAFF; CDR3nt: TGTGCCAGCAGTTCACAGGGACGGCTGAACACTGAAGCTTTCTTT
abundance: .; v_gene: TRBV5-1; j_gene: TRBJ1-1; d_gene: .; CDR3aa: CASSLAWGGVAEAFF; CDR3nt: TGCGCCAGCAGCTTGGCCTGGGGGGGGGTCGCTGAAGCTTTCTTT
abundance: .; v_gene: TRBV7-2; j_gene: TRBJ2-5; d_gene: .; CDR3aa: CASSLVKGIKEETQYF; CDR3nt: TGTGCCAGCAGCTTAGTGAAGGGGATCAAAGAAGAGACCCAGTACTTC
abundance: .; v_gene: TRBV7-9; j_gene: TRBJ2-4; d_gene: .; CDR3aa: CASSLDQGILNIQYF; CDR3nt: TGTGCCAGCAGTCTCGATCAGGGTATACTAAACATTCAGTACTTC
abundance: .; v_gene: TRBV10-3; j_gene: TRBJ2-7; d_gene: .; CDR3aa: CAISESEAASYEQYF; CDR3nt: TGTGCCATCAGTGAGTCAGAGGCGGCCTCCTACGAGCAGTACTTC
abundance: .; v_gene: TRBV27; j_gene: TRBJ2-7; d_gene: .; CDR3aa: CASSPFLGGTYEQYF; CDR3nt: TGTGCCAGCAGTCCCTTCCTAGGGGGTACGTACGAGCAGTACTTC
abundance: few; v_gene: TRBV4-2; j_gene: TRBJ2-5; d_gene: .; CDR3aa: CASSQAGVQETQYF; CDR3nt: TGTGCCAGCAGCCAAGCGGGGGTACAAGAGACCCAGTACTTC
abundance: .; v_gene: TRBV6-5; j_gene: TRBJ1-2; d_gene: TRBD1; CDR3aa: CASSYKDRGYYGYTF; CDR3nt: TGTGCCAGCAGTTACAAGGACAGGGGTTACTATGGCTACACCTTC
abundance: many; v_gene: TRBV12-3/TRBV12-4; j_gene: TRBJ2-7; d_gene: .; CDR3aa: CASSSRGPYEQYF; CDR3nt: TGTGCCAGCAGTTCACGGGGGCCCTACGAGCAGTACTTC
abundance: once; v_gene: TRBV28; j_gene: TRBJ2-1; d_gene: TRBD2; CDR3aa: CASSSGTSGGAFQFF; CDR3nt: TGTGCCAGCAGTTCAGGGACTAGCGGGGGGGCCTTCCAGTTCTTC
abundance: few; v_gene: TRBV20-1; j_gene: TRBJ1-4; d_gene: .; CDR3aa: CSAATGTGYEKLFF; CDR3nt: TGCAGTGCTGCGACCGGGACTGGGTACGAAAAACTGTTTTTT
abundance: once; v_gene: TRBV12-3/TRBV12-4; j_gene: TRBJ2-3; d_gene: .; CDR3aa: CASGPTGADTQYF; CDR3nt: TGTGCCAGCGGCCCAACGGGGGCAGATACGCAGTATTTT
abundance: .; v_gene: TRBV10-3; j_gene: TRBJ2-5; d_gene: .; CDR3aa: CAISEGRAQETQYF; CDR3nt: TGTGCCATCAGTGAGGGAAGGGCCCAAGAGACCCAGTACTTC
abundance: .; v_gene: TRBV24-1; j_gene: TRBJ2-5; d_gene: TRBD2; CDR3aa: CATSDSGTSGPSGTQYF; CDR3nt: TGTGCCACCAGTGACTCCGGGACTAGCGGACCTTCGGGGACCCAGTACTTC
abundance: few; v_gene: TRBV28; j_gene: TRBJ2-1; d_gene: TRBD1; CDR3aa: CASRSRGYSYNEQFF; CDR3nt: TGTGCCAGCAGATCCAGGGGGTACTCCTACAATGAGCAGTTCTTC
abundance: .; v_gene: TRBV6-5; j_gene: TRBJ1-2; d_gene: .; CDR3aa: CASSYSGGVGYGYTF; CDR3nt: TGTGCCAGCAGTTACAGTGGTGGGGTGGGGTATGGCTACACCTTC
abundance: .; v_gene: TRBV24-1; j_gene: TRBJ2-7; d_gene: .; CDR3aa: CATSDQGYEQYF; CDR3nt: TGTGCCACCAGTGATCAGGGCTACGAGCAGTACTTC
abundance: few; v_gene: TRBV5-1; j_gene: TRBJ2-6; d_gene: .; CDR3aa: CASSSSYLTGANVLTF; CDR3nt: TGCGCCAGCAGCTCCTCTTATCTGACTGGGGCCAACGTCCTGACTTTC
abundance: .; v_gene: TRBV28; j_gene: TRBJ2-7; d_gene: .; CDR3aa: CASSLRQGKVGPYEQYF; CDR3nt: TGTGCCAGCAGTTTGCGGCAGGGGAAGGTGGGACCCTACGAGCAGTACTTC
abundance: .; v_gene: TRBV9; j_gene: TRBJ1-1; d_gene: .; CDR3aa: CASSGNLNTEAFF; CDR3nt: TGTGCCAGCAGCGGTAACCTGAACACTGAAGCTTTCTTT
abundance: .; v_gene: TRBV7-8; j_gene: TRBJ2-5; d_gene: .; CDR3aa: CASSLAYEGGLRETQYF; CDR3nt: TGTGCCAGCAGCTTAGCTTATGAGGGGGGCCTTCGGGAGACCCAGTACTTC
abundance: .; v_gene: TRBV7-2; j_gene: TRBJ2-7; d_gene: TRBD2; CDR3aa: CASSLGSGGAPFSEQYF; CDR3nt: TGTGCCAGCAGCTTAGGATCGGGGGGGGCTCCATTCAGCGAGCAGTACTTC
abundance: .; v_gene: TRBV7-9; j_gene: TRBJ1-4; d_gene: TRBD1; CDR3aa: CASSLTGLGEKLFF; CDR3nt: TGTGCCAGCAGCTTGACAGGGCTGGGTGAAAAACTGTTTTTT
abundance: few; v_gene: TRBV27; j_gene: TRBJ2-7; d_gene: TRBD1; CDR3aa: CASSLFGTGPYEQYF; CDR3nt: TGTGCCAGCAGTTTATTTGGGACAGGTCCCTACGAGCAGTACTTC
abundance: .; v_gene: TRBV9; j_gene: TRBJ2-1; d_gene: .; CDR3aa: CASSGGQSSYNEQFF; CDR3nt: TGTGCCAGCAGCGGCGGACAGAGCTCCTACAATGAGCAGTTCTTC
abundance: few; v_gene: TRBV12-3/TRBV12-4; j_gene: TRBJ2-7; d_gene: TRBD1; CDR3aa: CASWGGGQGHYEQYF; CDR3nt: TGTGCCAGCTGGGGAGGAGGACAGGGGCACTACGAGCAGTACTTC
abundance: few; v_gene: TRBV4-1; j_gene: TRBJ2-7; d_gene: .; CDR3aa: CASSQDSGSDEQYF; CDR3nt: TGCGCCAGCAGCCAAGATTCGGGGTCTGACGAGCAGTACTTC
abundance: few; v_gene: TRBV5-1; j_gene: TRBJ2-1; d_gene: .; CDR3aa: CASSLEPGSLGEQFF; CDR3nt: TGCGCCAGCAGCTTGGAACCAGGGTCGTTAGGGGAGCAGTTCTTC
abundance: few; v_gene: TRBV4-1; j_gene: TRBJ1-2; d_gene: TRBD1; CDR3aa: CASSQEGTGIRGNYGYTF; CDR3nt: TGCGCCAGCAGCCAAGAAGGGACAGGGATCCGGGGTAACTATGGCTACACCTTC
abundance: few; v_gene: TRBV20-1; j_gene: TRBJ1-3; d_gene: .; CDR3aa: CSAPSKRYSGNTIYF; CDR3nt: TGCAGTGCTCCCTCAAAGAGATACTCTGGAAACACCATATATTTT
abundance: .; v_gene: TRBV25-1; j_gene: TRBJ2-7; d_gene: TRBD1; CDR3aa: CASSERGGRGLGPLTYEQYF; CDR3nt: TGTGCCAGCAGTGAACGGGGTGGCAGGGGGCTGGGGCCCTTGACCTACGAGCAGTACTTC
abundance: .; v_gene: TRBV3-1; j_gene: TRBJ1-2; d_gene: .; CDR3aa: CASSLGILYGYTF; CDR3nt: TGTGCCAGCAGTCTCGGGATTCTCTATGGCTACACCTTC
abundance: few; v_gene: TRBV5-1; j_gene: TRBJ2-1; d_gene: .; CDR3aa: CASSLDGRSNNEQFF; CDR3nt: TGCGCCAGCAGCTTGGATGGCCGGAGTAACAATGAGCAGTTCTTC
abundance: many; v_gene: TRBV6-2/TRBV6-3; j_gene: TRBJ2-1; d_gene: TRBD2; CDR3aa: CASSYGLAGVYEQFF; CDR3nt: TGTGCCAGCAGTTATGGTCTAGCGGGGGTGTATGAGCAGTTCTTC
abundance: .; v_gene: TRBV6-5; j_gene: TRBJ2-3; d_gene: .; CDR3aa: CASSHNSRWGADTQYF; CDR3nt: TGTGCCAGCAGTCACAACTCCAGGTGGGGCGCAGATACGCAGTATTTT
abundance: .; v_gene: TRBV7-9; j_gene: TRBJ2-5; d_gene: TRBD2; CDR3aa: CASTDSGTSFF; CDR3nt: TGTGCCAGCACCGACTCGGGGACTAGTTTCTTC
abundance: few; v_gene: TRBV10-3; j_gene: TRBJ2-7; d_gene: TRBD1; CDR3aa: CAITGQGSYEQYF; CDR3nt: TGTGCCATCACGGGACAGGGGTCCTACGAGCAGTACTTC
abundance: .; v_gene: TRBV2; j_gene: TRBJ2-5; d_gene: .; CDR3aa: CASSEAENTRSEQTQYF; CDR3nt: TGTGCCAGCAGTGAAGCTGAAAACACCCGTTCGGAGCAGACCCAGTACTTC
abundance: .; v_gene: TRBV12-3/TRBV12-4; j_gene: TRBJ2-2; d_gene: .; CDR3aa: CASSLIQTGELFF; CDR3nt: TGTGCCAGCAGTCTAATACAGACCGGGGAGCTGTTTTTT
abundance: .; v_gene: TRBV12-3/TRBV12-4; j_gene: TRBJ2-7; d_gene: .; CDR3aa: CASSFFGGTYEQYF; CDR3nt: TGTGCCAGCAGTTTCTTCGGAGGCACCTACGAGCAGTACTTC
abundance: many; v_gene: TRBV2; j_gene: TRBJ1-1; d_gene: .; CDR3aa: CASPHLVNFEAFF; CDR3nt: TGTGCCAGCCCCCACCTCGTTAACTTTGAAGCTTTCTTT